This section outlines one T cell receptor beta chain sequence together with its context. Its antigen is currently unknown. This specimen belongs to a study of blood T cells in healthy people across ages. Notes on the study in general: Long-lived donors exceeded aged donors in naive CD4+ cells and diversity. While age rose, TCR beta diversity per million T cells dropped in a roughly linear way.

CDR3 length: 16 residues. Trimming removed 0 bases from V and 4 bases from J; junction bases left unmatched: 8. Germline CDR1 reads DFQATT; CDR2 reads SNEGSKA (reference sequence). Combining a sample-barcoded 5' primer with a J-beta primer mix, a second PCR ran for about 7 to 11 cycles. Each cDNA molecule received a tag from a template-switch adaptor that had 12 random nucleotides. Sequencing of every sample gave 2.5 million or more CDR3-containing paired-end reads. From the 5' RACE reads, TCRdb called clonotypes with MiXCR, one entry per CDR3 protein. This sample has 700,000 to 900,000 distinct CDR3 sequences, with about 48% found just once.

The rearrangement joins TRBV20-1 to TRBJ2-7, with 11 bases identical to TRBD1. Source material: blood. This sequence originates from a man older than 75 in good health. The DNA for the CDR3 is TGCAGTGCTAGAGATCTCCGGACAGGGGGCTTGTACGAGCAGTACTTC. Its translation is CSARDLRTGGLYEQYF.